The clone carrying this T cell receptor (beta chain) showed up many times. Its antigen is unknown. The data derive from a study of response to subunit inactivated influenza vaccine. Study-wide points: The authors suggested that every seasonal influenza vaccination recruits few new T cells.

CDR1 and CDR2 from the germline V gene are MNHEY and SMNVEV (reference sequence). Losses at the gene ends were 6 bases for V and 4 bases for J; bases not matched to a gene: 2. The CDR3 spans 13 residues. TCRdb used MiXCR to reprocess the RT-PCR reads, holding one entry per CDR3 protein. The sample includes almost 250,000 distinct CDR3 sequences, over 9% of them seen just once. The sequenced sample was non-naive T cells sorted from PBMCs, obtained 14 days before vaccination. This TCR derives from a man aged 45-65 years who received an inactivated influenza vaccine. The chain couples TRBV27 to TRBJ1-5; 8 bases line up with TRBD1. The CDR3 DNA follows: TGTGCCAGCAGCAACAGGGGGAATCAGCCCCAGCATTTT. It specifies CASSNRGNQPQHF.